Below are 5 T cell receptor beta chains sequenced from a single sample in a study of T cell clusters in autoimmune cytopenias. TRB amplification used approximately 250 ng of peripheral blood genomic DNA. TRB rearrangements were amplified by touch-down multiplex PCR with mixed TRB-A/B primers. TCRdb re-called the multiplex PCR reads and gives one entry per CDR3 protein, without DNA. The listing contains 6,500 to 8,000 distinct CDR3 sequences. The sequencing sample was made of peripheral blood. All receptors come from a human donor with an autoimmune cytopenia or autoimmune hepatitis (not recorded which).

V gene TRBV6-1 combines with J gene TRBJ2-5; TCRdb outputs TRBD2, but without DNA this stays unchecked. The CDR3 runs to 16 residues. Germline V gene lookup returns CDR1 MNHNS and CDR2 SASEGT. The CDR3: CASSKTGRSLVETQYF.

The chain combines TRBV5-6 with TRBJ1-2; TCRdb picks TRBD1, but there is no DNA to check that call. The CDR3 is 16 residues long. Germline values: CDR1 SGHDT, CDR2 YYEEEE. This chain's CDR3 is CASSLALQGAIGDYTF.

V gene TRBV5-1 combines with J gene TRBJ2-1; TCRdb proposes TRBD1, but this gene call is untestable without DNA. CDR1 and CDR2 from the germline V gene are SGHRS and YFSETQ. The CDR3 length is 12 residues. The chain's CDR3 is CASSKQGDEQFF.

The CDR3 protein is CASSQNPWALHF. V is TRBV14 and J is TRBJ1-6; lacking DNA, the TRBD1 call made by TCRdb goes unchecked. CDR3 length equals 12 residues. Germline values: CDR1 SGHDN, CDR2 FVKESK.

This clonotype counts as medium-sized (0.01 to 0.1%) by frequency. The chain is built from TRBV19 and TRBJ2-1; TCRdb's D call, TRBD1, is unchecked because there is no DNA. Germline CDR1 is LNHDA and CDR2 is SQIVND (reference sequence). This CDR3 is 13 amino acids long. CDR3 sequence reads: CASRKTGAHEQFF. Together with reference TRBV19 and TRBJ2-1, the CDR3 gives the full variable domain: DGGITQSPKYLFRKEGQNVTLSCEQNLNHDAMYWYRQDPGQGLRLIYYSQIVNDFQKGDIAEGYSVSREKKESFPLTVTSAQKNPTAFYLCASRKTGAHEQFFGPGTRLTVL.